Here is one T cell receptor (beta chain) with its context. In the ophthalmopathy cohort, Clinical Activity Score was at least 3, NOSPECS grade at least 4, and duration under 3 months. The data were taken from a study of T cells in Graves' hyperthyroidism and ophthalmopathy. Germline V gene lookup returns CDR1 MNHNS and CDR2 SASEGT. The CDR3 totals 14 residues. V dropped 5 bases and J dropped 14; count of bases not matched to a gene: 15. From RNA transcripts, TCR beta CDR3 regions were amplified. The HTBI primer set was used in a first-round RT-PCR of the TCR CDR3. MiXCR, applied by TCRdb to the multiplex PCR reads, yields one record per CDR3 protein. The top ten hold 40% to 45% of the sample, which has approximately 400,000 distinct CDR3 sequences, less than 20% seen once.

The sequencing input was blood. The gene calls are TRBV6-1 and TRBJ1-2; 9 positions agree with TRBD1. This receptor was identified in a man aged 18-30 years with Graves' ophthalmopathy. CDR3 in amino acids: CASSQPSRDRVTTF. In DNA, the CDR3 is TGTGCCAGCAGTCAACCGTCCCGGGACAGGGTTACTACCTTC.